This T cell receptor beta chain was captured in a study of beta chain features in type 1 diabetes. Study context: Sorted cells numbering 107,917,701 were examined across all samples. The study's findings and limits: For Type 1 diabetes patients, all four CD4+ subsets carried TCRB CDR3s that were moderately but significantly shorter. Naive, central memory and regulatory TCRB repertoires appeared more similar among patients than healthy donors.

Germline-derived CDR1 and CDR2 are MDHEN and SYDVKM. The CDR3 length is 13 residues. Trimming shortened V by 2 bases and J by 8 bases, and 10 bases separated the two germline ends. Remarks on this clone: The antigen is undetermined.

The investigators reverse transcribed all of the isolated RNA, so they sequenced expressed TCRB transcripts. The table came from immunoSEQ multiplex PCR; TCRdb's copy has only in-frame clones and leaves some out. The sample records about 190,000 clones, 6% to 9% being singletons. V gene TRBV28 combines with J gene TRBJ2-1; possibly TRBD2 for D (5 bases). This sequence was found in a young man with type 1 diabetes. The sequencing sample was made of central memory CD4+ T cells from blood. The CDR3 bases are TGTGCCAGCAGTTTAGGAGGCCGGGATGAGCAGTTCTTC. This sequence encodes CASSLGGRDEQFF.